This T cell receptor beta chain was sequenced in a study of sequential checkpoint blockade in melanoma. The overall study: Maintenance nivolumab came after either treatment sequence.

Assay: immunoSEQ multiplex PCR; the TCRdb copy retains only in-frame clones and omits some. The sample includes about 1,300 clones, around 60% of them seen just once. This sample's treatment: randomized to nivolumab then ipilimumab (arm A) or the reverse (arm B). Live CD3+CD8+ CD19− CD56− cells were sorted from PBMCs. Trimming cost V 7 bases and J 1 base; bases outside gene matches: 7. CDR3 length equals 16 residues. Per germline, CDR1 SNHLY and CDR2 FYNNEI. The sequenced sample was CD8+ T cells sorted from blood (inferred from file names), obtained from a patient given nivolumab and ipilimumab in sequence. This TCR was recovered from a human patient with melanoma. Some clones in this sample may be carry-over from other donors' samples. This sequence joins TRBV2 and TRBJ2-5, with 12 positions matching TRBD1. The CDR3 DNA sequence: TGTGCCAGCAAGCCGGGACAGGGGGCTCGCCAAGAGACCCAGTACTTC. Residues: CASKPGQGARQETQYF. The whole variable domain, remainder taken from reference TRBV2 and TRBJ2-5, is EPEVTQTPSHQVTQMGQEVILRCVPISNHLYFYWYRQILGQKVEFLVSFYNNEISEKSEIFDDQFSVERPDGSNFTLKIRSTKLEDSAMYFCASKPGQGARQETQYFGPGTRLLVL.